The entry below gives a single T cell receptor beta chain sequence along with its context. Its target is unknown. These data come from a study of a mutant IDH1 vaccine in newly diagnosed glioma. Turning to the study itself: The therapy given earlier, which was standard therapy, consisted of radiotherapy, temozolomide, or both, and most of the patients received both.

CDR1 is SGHRS and CDR2 is YFSETQ in the germline V gene. V was clipped by 7 bases and J by 3 bases; unmatched bases: 12. This CDR3 region has 17 residues. Time point given: week 23, last vaccination. Every vaccination contained 300 ug of the mutant IDH1 20-mer peptide and was paired with topical imiquimod. Assay used: immunoSEQ multiplex PCR; TCRdb lists only in-frame clones, some missing. The data show around 30,000 clones, 80% seen once. The receptor was derived from a woman aged 18 to 35 with glioma. V and J are TRBV5-1 and TRBJ1-4; TRBD1 matches at 10 bases. The sequencing used PBMCs, collected from a glioma patient whose treatment included an IDH1 peptide vaccine. The CDR3 nucleotides are TGCGCCAGCCGCCCGGACAGGGGGGATATTGCTAATGAAAAACTGTTTTTT. It is translated as CASRPDRGDIANEKLFF.